The entry below describes one TCR beta chain. The data were obtained in a study of blood T cell repertoires in COVID-19. There are 15 residues in the CDR3. Germline values: CDR1 SNHLY, CDR2 FYNNEI. With 6 bases removed from V and 2 bases from J, the gap between germline ends came to 13 bases. As processed by the authors: Reference gene primers were amplified, and this amplification served to estimate nucleated cell counts. Measured with immunoSEQ multiplex PCR; TCRdb has only the in-frame clones, and not every one. Clone size and V and J calls were adopted from that table, with D and trimming inferred from the DNA. The table includes 150,000 or so clones, 80% to 85% detected once.

This clonotype originated in a man aged 18 to 29 with active or convalescent COVID-19. V is TRBV2 and J is TRBJ2-2; D unclear. Sequenced input: peripheral blood. The CDR3: CASRAAGTNTGELFF. The CDR3 coding sequence is TGTGCCAGCAGGGCCGCAGGCACCAACACCGGGGAGCTGTTTTTT. The whole variable domain, remainder taken from reference TRBV2 and TRBJ2-2, is EPEVTQTPSHQVTQMGQEVILRCVPISNHLYFYWYRQILGQKVEFLVSFYNNEISEKSEIFDDQFSVERPDGSNFTLKIRSTKLEDSAMYFCASRAAGTNTGELFFGEGSRLTVL.